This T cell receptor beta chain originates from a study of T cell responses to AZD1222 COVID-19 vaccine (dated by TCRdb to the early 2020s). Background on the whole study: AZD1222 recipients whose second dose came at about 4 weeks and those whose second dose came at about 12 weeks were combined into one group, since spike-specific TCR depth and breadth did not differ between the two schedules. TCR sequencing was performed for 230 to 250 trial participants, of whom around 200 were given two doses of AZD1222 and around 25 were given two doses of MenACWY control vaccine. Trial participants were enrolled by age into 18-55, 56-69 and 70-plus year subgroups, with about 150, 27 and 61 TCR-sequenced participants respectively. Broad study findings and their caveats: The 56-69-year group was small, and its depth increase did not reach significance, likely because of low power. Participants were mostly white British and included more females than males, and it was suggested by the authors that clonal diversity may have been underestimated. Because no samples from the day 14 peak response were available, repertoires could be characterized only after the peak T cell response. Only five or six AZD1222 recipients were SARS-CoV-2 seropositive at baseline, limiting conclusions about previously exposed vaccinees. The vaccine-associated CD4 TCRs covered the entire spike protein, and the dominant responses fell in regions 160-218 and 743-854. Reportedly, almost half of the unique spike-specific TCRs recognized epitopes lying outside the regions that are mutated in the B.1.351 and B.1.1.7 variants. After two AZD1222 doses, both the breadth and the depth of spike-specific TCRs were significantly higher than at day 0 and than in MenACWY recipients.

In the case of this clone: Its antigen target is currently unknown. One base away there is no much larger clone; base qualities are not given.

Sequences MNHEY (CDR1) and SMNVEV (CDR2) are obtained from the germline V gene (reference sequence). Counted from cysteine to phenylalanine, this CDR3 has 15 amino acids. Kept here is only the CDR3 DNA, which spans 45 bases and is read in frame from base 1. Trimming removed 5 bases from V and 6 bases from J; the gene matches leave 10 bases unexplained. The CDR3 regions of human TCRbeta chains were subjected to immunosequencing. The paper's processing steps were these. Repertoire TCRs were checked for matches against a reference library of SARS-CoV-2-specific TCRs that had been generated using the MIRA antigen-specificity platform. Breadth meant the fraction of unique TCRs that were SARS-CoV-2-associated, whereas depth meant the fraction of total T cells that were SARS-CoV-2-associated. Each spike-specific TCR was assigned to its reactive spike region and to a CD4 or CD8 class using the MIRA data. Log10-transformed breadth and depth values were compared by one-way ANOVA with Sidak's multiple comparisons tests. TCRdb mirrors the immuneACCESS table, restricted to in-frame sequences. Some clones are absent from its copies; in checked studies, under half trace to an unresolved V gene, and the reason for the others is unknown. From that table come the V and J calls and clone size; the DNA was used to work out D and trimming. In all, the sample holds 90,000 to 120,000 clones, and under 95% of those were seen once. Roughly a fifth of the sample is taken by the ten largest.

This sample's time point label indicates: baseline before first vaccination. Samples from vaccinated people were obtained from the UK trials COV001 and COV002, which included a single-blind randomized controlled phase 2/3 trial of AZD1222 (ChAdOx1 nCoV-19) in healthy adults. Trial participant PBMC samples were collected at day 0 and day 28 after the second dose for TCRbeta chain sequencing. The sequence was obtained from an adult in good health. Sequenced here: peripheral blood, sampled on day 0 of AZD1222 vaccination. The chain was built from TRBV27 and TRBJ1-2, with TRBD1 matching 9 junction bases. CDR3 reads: CASSPYRDREHGYTF. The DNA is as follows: TGTGCCAGCAGTCCCTACCGGGACAGGGAACATGGCTACACCTTC.